Each of the 24 T cell receptor beta chains below was sequenced from the same sample in a study of T cells in localized non-small cell lung cancer. Sequenced by immunoSEQ multiplex PCR; TCRdb stores in-frame clones only, minus some. The repertoire holds over a thousand clones, with roughly a fifth as singletons. This specimen consisted of normal lung tissue next to the tumor, obtained before any cancer treatment. The receptors originated from a man between 40 and 70 years old with stage II lung adenocarcinoma.

This clone has just a few counts. The chain employs TRBV6-8 and TRBJ1-4; no reliable D call. The CDR3 runs 14 residues. Germline values: CDR1 MNHGY, CDR2 SAAAGT. Trimming left V 4 bases short and J 6 bases short, with 12 bases between. The CDR3: CASSLQPVYEKLFF. In DNA, the CDR3 is TGTGCCAGCAGTTTGCAGCCCGTGTATGAAAAACTGTTTTTT.

The chain couples TRBV6-8 to TRBJ2-7; possible D gene TRBD1, 6 bases. Deletions cut 6 bases from V and 6 bases from J, with 15 bases between. The CDR3 contains 13 residues. Germline lookup yields CDR1 MNHGY and CDR2 SAAAGT. The CDR3 here is CASSYVGAGEQYF. CDR3 DNA sequence: TGTGCCAGCAGCTACGTGGGGGCGGGCGAGCAGTACTTC.

This chain connects TRBV6-8 to TRBJ2-7; 9 bases line up with TRBD2. Unmatched junction bases numbered 4, after V lost 7 bases and J lost 3 bases. This CDR3 has 13 residues. CDR1 and CDR2 from the germline V gene are MNHGY and SAAAGT. CDR3 nucleotides: TGTGCCAGCAAGCTAGCGGGGAACTACGAGCAGTACTTC. It encodes CASKLAGNYEQYF.

This clone was detected only a few times. The chain couples TRBV19 to TRBJ2-3; D not resolved. This CDR3 is 14 amino acids long. V shed 3 bases and J shed 6 bases, with 13 bases lying between them. CDR1 and CDR2 from the germline V gene are LNHDA and SQIVND (reference sequence). The CDR3 coding sequence is TGTGCCAGTAGTATTTTGGACGGGCCCGATACGCAGTATTTT. Encoded protein: CASSILDGPDTQYF. The full variable domain, with the rest looked up from reference TRBV19 and TRBJ2-3, is DGGITQSPKYLFRKEGQNVTLSCEQNLNHDAMYWYRQDPGQGLRLIYYSQIVNDFQKGDIAEGYSVSREKKESFPLTVTSAQKNPTAFYLCASSILDGPDTQYFGPGTRLTVL.

This clone is labeled as medium-sized. The chain couples TRBV11-3 to TRBJ2-1; 9 nucleotides agree with TRBD2. The length of the CDR3 is 16 residues. In germline, CDR1 is SGHNT, CDR2 YENEEA. Losses at the gene ends were 5 bases for V and 4 bases for J; bases not matched to a gene: 9. CDR3 loop: CASSRNSGSEYNEQFF. CDR3 bases: TGTGCCAGCAGCCGTAATAGCGGGAGTGAATACAATGAGCAGTTCTTC.

Written as DNA, the CDR3 is TGTGCCAGTACCCCGGACAGAAGTTCGACTCCGGCTTTCTTT. It yields the protein CASTPDRSSTPAFF. This sequence joins TRBV19 and TRBJ1-1, with a possible D match to TRBD1 (6 bases). Trimming removed 7 bases from V and 11 bases from J, with 23 bases in between. This CDR3 is built from 14 residues. Germline V gene lookup returns CDR1 LNHDA and CDR2 SQIVND (reference sequence).

This clone appeared a few times. The rearrangement uses TRBV9 and TRBJ1-5; TRBD1 matches at 7 bases. Germline loops: CDR1 SGDLS, CDR2 YYNGEE. There are 17 residues in the CDR3. V shed 5 bases, J shed 2 bases, and the junction held 13 bases outside the gene matches. The CDR3: CASSVRTGELGNQPQHF. The DNA for the CDR3 is TGTGCCAGCAGTGTAAGAACAGGGGAGTTGGGCAATCAGCCCCAGCATTTT.

The chain carries TRBV19 and TRBJ2-5; weak D call: TRBD2 (7 bases). Trimming shortened V by 5 bases and J by 4 bases, and 11 bases separated the two germline ends. The CDR3 is 13 amino acids. Per germline, CDR1 LNHDA and CDR2 SQIVND (reference sequence). The CDR3 DNA sequence: TGTGCCAGTAGTTCGAGGGGGGGAGAGACCCAGTACTTC. It is translated as CASSSRGGETQYF.

This clone has just a few counts. The J gene is TRBJ1-2, the V gene TRBV6-8, with 10 bases identical to TRBD1. Trimming at V came to 6 bases and at J to 8 bases, leaving 9 bases not matched to a gene. The germline V gene encodes CDR1 MNHGY and CDR2 SAAAGT. CDR3 length equals 14 residues. As DNA, the CDR3 is TGTGCCAGCAGCCGGGAGGGACAGGGGAGCGGCTACACCTTC. Amino acids: CASSREGQGSGYTF.

Only a few counts were recorded for this clone. The chain recombines TRBV11-3 with TRBJ2-6; tentative D call: TRBD2 (5 bases). Germline V lookup: CDR1 SGHNT, CDR2 YENEEA. This CDR3 comprises 15 residues. The ends were cut back, 4 bases at V and 0 bases at J, with 7 bases in the middle. This chain's CDR3 is CASSSRVSGANVLTF. DNA of the CDR3: TGTGCCAGCAGCTCGCGGGTCTCTGGGGCCAACGTCCTGACTTTC.

This clone was counted a few times. The chain couples TRBV11-3 to TRBJ2-7; the D gene is possibly TRBD2 (6 bases). Germline V CDR1 and CDR2: SGHNT, YENEEA. V dropped 4 bases and J dropped 2 bases, with 12 bases sitting between them. This CDR3 spans 14 amino acids. The CDR3 nucleotides read TGTGCCAGCAGCTACCGGGACTCAGCCTACGAGCAGTACTTC. Its protein is CASSYRDSAYEQYF.

V and J are TRBV25-1 and TRBJ2-7; TRBD1 agrees at 9 bases. CDR1 and CDR2 (germline): MGHDK, SYGVNS. The junction had 3 bases not matched to a gene; V was cut back by 7 bases and J by 2 bases. There are 13 residues in the CDR3. CDR3 DNA sequence: TGTGCCAGCATGGGACAGGGAACCTACGAGCAGTACTTC. Translated, it gives CASMGQGTYEQYF.

V and J are TRBV15 and TRBJ1-5, with TRBD1 matching over 8 bases. Germline-derived CDR1 and CDR2 are LNHNV and YYDKDF (reference sequence). CDR3 length: 14 residues. After removal of 3 bases from V and 2 bases from J, the junction contained 0 bases not matched to a gene. The CDR3: CATSRDRGNQPQHF. CDR3 bases: TGTGCCACCAGCAGGGACAGGGGCAATCAGCCCCAGCATTTT.

This clone rates as medium-sized (0.01 to 0.1%). The gene calls are TRBV6-8 and TRBJ1-2; D is unclear. From germline, CDR1 is MNHGY and CDR2 SAAAGT. The V gene lost 4 bases and the J gene lost 3 bases, with 6 bases spanning the gap. The CDR3 has 12 amino acids. The CDR3 reads CASSSSYYGYTF. CDR3 DNA: TGTGCCAGCAGTTCCAGCTACTATGGCTACACCTTC.

V gene TRBV18 combines with J gene TRBJ2-2, with 8 bases aligning to TRBD2. This CDR3 spans 17 amino acids. J was trimmed by 2 bases and V by 3 bases; bases with no gene match: 8. The germline CDR1 and CDR2 sequences are KGHSH and LQKENI. CDR3 loop: CASSPQSGSFNTGELFF. CDR3 DNA sequence: TGTGCCAGCTCACCTCAGAGCGGGAGCTTCAACACCGGGGAGCTGTTTTTT.

This clone was counted between two and nine times. The gene calls are TRBV10-3 and TRBJ2-1, with 15 bases that match TRBD2. The V gene end was trimmed by 2 bases and the J gene end by 8 bases; junction bases not matched to a gene: 7. There are 17 residues in the CDR3. Germline V CDR1 and CDR2: ENHRY, SYGVKD. The CDR3 DNA follows: TGTGCCATCAGTGAGCCGAGGACTAGCGGGAGGGGGGATGAGCAGTTCTTC. Its protein is CAISEPRTSGRGDEQFF.

This clone is medium-sized. The chain joins TRBV1 to TRBJ2-3; the DNA was not used to check the table's D call, TRBD2. TRBV1 is marked as a pseudogene. This CDR3 has 18 residues. This CDR3 reads CASSQDSSRAGGADTQYF. As DNA, the CDR3 is TGCGCCAGCAGCCAAGATTCCTCCCGAGCGGGGGGTGCAGATACGCAGTATTTT.

CDR3 nucleotides: TGTGCCAGCAGCGATTATAAGGTTGACACTGAAGCTTTCTTT. It is translated as CASSDYKVDTEAFF. The V gene is TRBV28, the J gene TRBJ1-1, with no clear D. The CDR3 extends over 14 amino acids. Germline V gene lookup returns CDR1 MDHEN and CDR2 SYDVKM. Trimming shortened V by 6 bases and J by 3 bases, and 14 bases separated the two germline ends.

The V call is TRBV6-8, the J call TRBJ1-1; D gene uncertain. Germline CDR1 MNHGY, CDR2 SAAAGT. The CDR3 loop spans 14 amino acids. V lost 4 bases and J 0 bases, leaving 9 bases between the germline ends. The DNA for the CDR3 is TGTGCCAGCAGTTTGGGCGGGGTGAACACTGAAGCTTTCTTT. Translated: CASSLGGVNTEAFF.

CDR3 in DNA: TGTGCCTGGGGGCCCAACACTGAAGCTTTCTTT. Translated: CAWGPNTEAFF. The rearrangement joins TRBV30 to TRBJ1-1; D gene unclear. Germline CDR1 is GTSNPN and CDR2 is SVGIG (reference sequence). This CDR3 has 11 amino acids. The V end was cut by 5 bases, the J end by 2 bases, with 6 bases between.

The J gene is TRBJ2-5, the V gene TRBV19; D is possibly TRBD1 (6 bases). Germline V lookup: CDR1 LNHDA, CDR2 SQIVND (reference sequence). This CDR3 spans 16 amino acids. V lost 5 bases and J lost 5, with 21 bases in between. The CDR3 is CASSPTGSRGRETQYF. CDR3 coding DNA: TGTGCCAGTAGTCCTACTGGGTCCAGGGGTAGGGAGACCCAGTACTTC. The whole variable domain, remainder taken from reference TRBV19 and TRBJ2-5, is DGGITQSPKYLFRKEGQNVTLSCEQNLNHDAMYWYRQDPGQGLRLIYYSQIVNDFQKGDIAEGYSVSREKKESFPLTVTSAQKNPTAFYLCASSPTGSRGRETQYFGPGTRLLVL.

This clone was picked up a small number of times. The V gene is TRBV11-3, the J gene TRBJ2-3, with D perhaps assigned TRBD1 or TRBD2 (5 bases each). The germline gives CDR1 SGHNT, CDR2 YENEEA. The ends were cut back, 1 base at V and 6 bases at J, with 11 bases in the middle. The CDR3 sequence is 14 residues long. CDR3 DNA sequence: TGTGCCAGCAGCTTAGTTGGGGGAGTGGATACGCAGTATTTT. Its protein product is CASSLVGGVDTQYF. Full variable domain (rest looked up from reference TRBV11-3 and TRBJ2-3): EAGVVQSPRYKIIEKKQPVAFWCNPISGHNTLYWYLQNLGQGPELLIRYENEEAVDDSQLPKDRFSAERLKGVDSTLKIQPAELGDSAVYLCASSLVGGVDTQYFGPGTRLTVL.

Only a few counts were recorded for this clone. The gene calls are TRBV11-3 and TRBJ2-7, with a possible D match to TRBD1 (5 bases). V gave up 3 bases and J gave up 2 bases, with 11 bases separating them. From germline, CDR1 is SGHNT and CDR2 YENEEA. The CDR3 has 14 amino acids. This CDR3 reads CASSLRQFPYEQYF. The CDR3, as DNA: TGTGCCAGCAGCTTGCGACAGTTCCCCTACGAGCAGTACTTC.

The chain employs TRBV6-8 and TRBJ2-2; the D is unclear. The CDR3 runs 16 residues. Trimming cost V 5 bases and J 5 bases, with 18 bases left between them. CDR1 MNHGY and CDR2 SAAAGT come from the germline V gene. CDR3 residues: CASSVRATLRTGELFF. CDR3 DNA: TGTGCCAGCAGTGTCCGGGCCACACTTAGGACCGGGGAGCTGTTTTTT.